This is a list of T cell receptor beta chains from one sample in a study of blood T cell dynamics during melanoma immunotherapy. Measured with immunoSEQ multiplex PCR; TCRdb has only the in-frame clones, and not every one. The table shows fewer than 8,000 clones, with over 90% occurring only once. The specimen comprised cell-free DNA from blood, sampled from a patient treated with checkpoint blockade. These receptors were collected from a human donor with melanoma. Both conserved end residues are part of each CDR3. D genes are given only for firm matches. Only some rows state a clone size, as once, few, many or a class for expanded clones.

>-|TRBV10-3|TRBJ1-3|-
TGTGCCATCAGTGCGGTCCTAGGTGACAGCTTCTCTGGAAACACCATATATTTT
CAISAVLGDSFSGNTIYF
>-|TRBV15|TRBJ2-3|-
TGTGCCACCAGCAGAGAAGGGCGGTCAGATACGCAGTATTTT
CATSREGRSDTQYF
>-|TRBV28|TRBJ1-4|-
TGTGCCAGCAGTTTAGGTTCCTGGACCCTCAAGACTAATGAAAAACTGTTTTTT
CASSLGSWTLKTNEKLFF
>-|TRBV7-9|TRBJ2-3|TRBD2
TGTGCCAGCAGCTTGACTAGCGGGAGGAACACAGATACGCAGTATTTT
CASSLTSGRNTDTQYF
>-|TRBV19|TRBJ1-4|-
TGTGCCAGTACCCACTCGGGAAAACTGTTTTTT
CASTHSGKLFF
>-|TRBV27|TRBJ2-5|-
TGTGCCAGCAGAAATTACGGGACGGGGGAGACCCAGTACTTC
CASRNYGTGETQYF
>-|TRBV18|TRBJ2-1|TRBD2
TGTGCCAGCTCACCGAGCCTAGCGGGAGAGGGTGAGCAGTTCTTC
CASSPSLAGEGEQFF
>-|TRBV20-1|TRBJ2-3|-
TGCAGTGCCCTTCTCACAGATACGCAGTATTTT
CSALLTDTQYF
>-|TRBV6-5|TRBJ2-3|TRBD2
TGTGCCACGGGAAGCGGGAATAGCGGAAGGGCTACGCAGTATTTT
CATGSGNSGRATQYF
>-|TRBV29-1|TRBJ2-7|TRBD1
TGCAGCGTTGAGAGACAGGGGGCTCACGCGCAGTACTTC
CSVERQGAHAQYF
>-|TRBV7-9|TRBJ1-4|-
TGTGCCAGCAGCTTCCAACAGGGCTCAAATGAAAAACTGTTTTTT
CASSFQQGSNEKLFF
>-|TRBV6-6|TRBJ2-7|TRBD2
TGTGCCAGCAGTTACTCGACTAGCGGGGGGTACGAGCAGTACTTC
CASSYSTSGGYEQYF
>-|TRBV2|TRBJ1-2|-
TGTGCCAGCAGTGAAATTTTACTCTATGGCTACACCTTC
CASSEILLYGYTF
>-|TRBV29-1|TRBJ1-2|-
TGCAGCGTTGAGGGGGATGGCTACACCTTC
CSVEGDGYTF
>few|TRBV5-6|TRBJ1-3|-
TGTGCCAGCAGCTTGCCCACCGGGACCCTTGGGGACACCATATATTTT
CASSLPTGTLGDTIYF
>-|TRBV13|TRBJ2-4|-
TGTGCCAGCAGCCTCGTAGGCGATTCCAAAAACATTCAGTACTTC
CASSLVGDSKNIQYF
>-|TRBV7-2|TRBJ2-1|TRBD2
TGTGCCAGCAGCCGTGATCAGCGGGGTGGTGGTGAGCAGTTCTTC
CASSRDQRGGGEQFF
>-|TRBV9|TRBJ2-2|TRBD1
TGTGCCAGCAGCCCCGGGACAGGGTGGGCCGGGGAGCTGTTTTTT
CASSPGTGWAGELFF
>-|TRBV6-4|TRBJ2-2|-
TGTGCCAGCACCCTCGAGAGAAACACCGGGGAGCTGTTTTTT
CASTLERNTGELFF
>-|TRBV7-2|TRBJ2-1|-
TGTGCCAGCAGCCATAGGGGCTATAGAGCACACAATGAGCAGTTCTTC
CASSHRGYRAHNEQFF
>-|TRBV27|TRBJ1-4|-
TGTGCCAGCAGGCATAAACTGCCCAATCCAGAAAAACTGTTTTTT
CASRHKLPNPEKLFF